This T cell receptor (beta chain) originates from a study of shared clonotypes between healthy human individuals. Study results and limitations: Although depth was large, rarefaction showed that sequencing of the sorted subsets was incomplete. Naive CD4 clonotypes were shared across a handful of donors at about 5%. Donor scarcity curtailed the genetic and exposure-history diversity represented herein.

The protocol was immunoSEQ multiplex PCR, while the TCRdb copy is restricted to in-frame clones and leaves out a portion. The sample has about 590,000 clones; around 95% are singletons. With regard to this clone: Its antigen is unidentified.

Terminally differentiated effector memory CD45RA+ cells were left out of the naive CD8 fraction, which was CD45RO-negative and positively selected for CCR7. Recent acute infections and vaccinations were absent in the healthy HIV-negative adult donors. CDR3 length: 15 residues. The V end was cut by 5 bases, the J end by 4 bases, with 15 bases between. Germline loops: CDR1 SEHNR, CDR2 FQNEAQ (reference sequence). Sequencing was carried out using naive CD8+ T cells sorted from blood. This clonotype was obtained from a woman aged 30 to 39 in good health. The genes are TRBV7-9 and TRBJ2-1; D not resolved. The CDR3 coding sequence is TGTGCCAGCAGCAGCTCGGCGCGAGATTACAATGAGCAGTTCTTC. Translation gives CASSSSARDYNEQFF.